Below, 24 T cell receptor beta chains from the same sample are listed, as sequenced in a study of T-cell reconstitution after alpha-beta-depleted transplantation in children. Unique molecular identifiers were used in preparing the TCRbeta library. TCRdb reanalysed the PCR reads using MiXCR and keeps one entry per CDR3 protein. The sample consists of about 110,000 distinct CDR3 sequences, approximately 6.4% of them appearing once. The starting material was PBMCs, mostly from graft donor cells, obtained 360 days after TCRalphabeta/CD19-depleted stem cell transplant. The origin of the receptors is a male patient aged 2-9 years who had a stem cell transplant for acute lymphoblastic leukemia, so the T cells may come from the graft donor.

This chain connects TRBV10-3 to TRBJ1-1; no clear D. The CDR3 spans 18 residues. CDR1 is ENHRY, CDR2 SYGVKD, per germline. Trimming took off 0 bases at V and 1 base at J, with 18 bases between the two ends. The DNA of the CDR3 is TGTGCCATCAGTGAGTCGTTACGGGGAGCAGCCCCGAACACTGAAGCTTTCTTT. Translated, it gives CAISESLRGAAPNTEAFF.

At least ten counts were recorded for this clonotype. The chain carries TRBV29-1 and TRBJ2-3; 7 bases map to TRBD1. This CDR3 region has 14 residues. CDR1 SQVTM and CDR2 ANQGSEA come from the germline V gene. V gave up 7 bases and J gave up 1 base; unmatched junction bases: 8. This chain's CDR3 is CSGATGVRTDTQYF. The CDR3 nucleotides are TGCAGCGGCGCAACAGGGGTCCGCACAGATACGCAGTATTTT.

This clonotype was detected only a few times. V usage is TRBV6-2 or TRBV6-3 and J usage is TRBJ1-2; tentatively, D is TRBD1 (5 bases). Germline-derived CDR1 and CDR2 are MNHEY and SVGEGT. The CDR3 totals 14 residues. With 5 bases removed from V and 4 bases from J, the gap between germline ends came to 14 bases. The CDR3 reads CASSPGLQSYGYTF. The CDR3 DNA sequence: TGTGCCAGCAGTCCGGGACTTCAATCCTATGGCTACACCTTC.

This clonotype was picked up many times. The chain uses TRBV9 and TRBJ2-1; 10 bases line up with TRBD2. The CDR3 is 15 residues long. Germline trimming cut 4 bases from V and 4 bases from J; bases unmatched to any gene: 5. The germline CDR1 and CDR2 sequences are SGDLS and YYNGEE. In DNA form, the CDR3 reads TGTGCCAGCAGCAGAGCGGGGGGGCCGTACAATGAGCAGTTCTTC. It encodes CASSRAGGPYNEQFF.

This clonotype was observed at least ten times. The chain recombines TRBV20-1 with TRBJ1-3; D may be TRBD1 (5 bases). Trimming left V 1 base short and J 0 bases short, with 13 bases between. Per germline, CDR1 DFQATT and CDR2 SNEGSKA (reference sequence). The CDR3 runs to 16 residues. In DNA, the CDR3 is TGCAGTGCTAGAGTTTACAGGAAAAGCTCTGGAAACACCATATATTTT. This codes for CSARVYRKSSGNTIYF.

This clonotype showed up many times. CDR3 region: CASSQDSRETQYF. Written as DNA, the CDR3 is TGCGCCAGCAGCCAAGACAGCCGAGAGACCCAGTACTTC. The gene calls are TRBV4-3 and TRBJ2-5; D is unresolved. The CDR3 spans 13 residues. Per the germline V gene, CDR1 is LGHNA and CDR2 is YSLEER. Trimming stripped 0 bases from V and 4 bases from J, with 6 bases between.

The gene calls are TRBV18 and TRBJ1-3, with TRBD1 as a possible D gene (5 bases). The CDR3 is made up of 17 amino acids. CDR1 and CDR2 from the germline V gene are KGHSH and LQKENI. V was clipped by 1 base and J by 1 base, with 14 bases between them. The CDR3 is CASSPLGTSRSGNTIYF. Written as DNA, the CDR3 is TGTGCCAGCTCACCACTTGGGACTTCCAGATCTGGAAACACCATATATTTT.

This clonotype was seen ten or more times. The gene calls are TRBV7-2 and TRBJ2-3; weak D call: TRBD1 (5 bases). V was cut by 3 bases and J by 4 bases, with 8 bases left in between. The CDR3 has 13 residues. The V gene's germline CDR1 is SGHTA and CDR2 FQGNSA. CDR3 nucleotide sequence: TGTGCCAGCAGCTTTTTAGGGGCAGATACGCAGTATTTT. Protein sequence: CASSFLGADTQYF.

This clonotype was counted between two and nine times. The chain is built from TRBV7-2 and TRBJ2-3; tentative D call: TRBD1 (6 bases). Looked up from germline, CDR1 is SGHTA and CDR2 is FQGNSA. The CDR3 sequence is 12 residues long. V dropped 4 bases and J dropped 6 bases, with 8 bases sitting between them. CDR3 DNA sequence: TGTGCCAGCAGCTGGGGGCCGGATACGCAGTATTTT. Translation: CASSWGPDTQYF.

This clonotype was seen many times. The chain joins TRBV24-1 to TRBJ1-1; D is unresolved. From germline, CDR1 is KGHDR and CDR2 SFDVKD. CDR3 length: 13 amino acids. Trimming took off 4 bases at V and 10 bases at J, with 15 bases between the two ends. The DNA for the CDR3 is TGTGCCACCAGTGAATCGACTAATGCGGGAGCTTTCTTT. It codes for CATSESTNAGAFF.

This clonotype was recorded a few times. The V and J genes are TRBV6-1 and TRBJ2-5; no clear D. The germline V and J ends were trimmed by 5 bases and 1 base, with 14 bases remaining between them. The CDR3 sequence is 15 residues long. Germline CDR1 and CDR2: MNHNS and SASEGT. CDR3 bases: TGTGCCAGCAGTCAACTATTTTCACCCCAAGAGACCCAGTACTTC. Translation gives CASSQLFSPQETQYF.

This clonotype has a count of ten or more. The chain links TRBV2 to TRBJ1-2; no firm D call. Germline-derived CDR1 and CDR2 are SNHLY and FYNNEI. CDR3 length: 12 amino acids. V gave up 4 bases and J gave up 8 bases, with 11 bases separating them. The CDR3 loop is CASSGRKAGYTF. In DNA, the CDR3 is TGTGCCAGCAGTGGCCGAAAGGCCGGCTACACCTTC.

This clonotype was counted between two and nine times. This chain uses TRBV11-2 with TRBJ2-2; D uncertain. Germline lookup yields CDR1 SGHAT and CDR2 FQNNGV. With 3 bases removed from V and 3 bases from J, the gap between germline ends came to 8 bases. CDR3 size: 14 residues. CDR3 protein: CASSFGPYTGELFF. CDR3 sequence (DNA): TGTGCCAGCAGCTTTGGACCCTACACCGGGGAGCTGTTTTTT.

In this sample, this clonotype turned up many times. The genes are TRBV27 and TRBJ1-1, with 8 bases lining up with TRBD1. Losses at the gene ends were 7 bases for V and 5 bases for J; bases not matched to a gene: 9. From germline, CDR1 is MNHEY and CDR2 SMNVEV (reference sequence). This CDR3 region has 14 residues. This CDR3 is CASKRGQGATEAFF. As DNA, the CDR3 is TGTGCCAGCAAGAGGGGCCAGGGGGCGACTGAAGCTTTCTTT.

This clonotype was detected ten times or more. This chain joins TRBV7-9 and TRBJ2-1; D gene unclear. Germline V gene sequence: CDR1 SEHNR, CDR2 FQNEAQ (reference sequence). Trimming pared 1 base from V and 4 bases from J, leaving 11 bases between. CDR3 size: 15 residues. In DNA, the CDR3 is TGTGCCAGCAGCTTAGGGCAGACGGAGTACAATGAGCAGTTCTTC. Translated: CASSLGQTEYNEQFF.

This clonotype has at least ten counts. V is TRBV28 and J is TRBJ1-1; 10 nucleotides line up with TRBD1. This CDR3 spans 15 amino acids. The junction had 9 bases not matched to a gene; V was cut back by 10 bases and J by 1 base. The V gene's germline CDR1 is MDHEN and CDR2 SYDVKM. DNA of the CDR3: TGTGCCACTGAGAGGGACAGGGGAAAGAACACTGAAGCTTTCTTT. It specifies CATERDRGKNTEAFF.

This rearrangement joins TRBV28 to TRBJ1-1; D is possibly TRBD1 (6 bases). V dropped 2 bases and J dropped 0 bases, with 16 bases sitting between them. The germline V gene has CDR1 MDHEN and CDR2 SYDVKM. This CDR3 is built from 17 residues. CDR3 bases: TGTGCCAGCAGTTTAGATATGGGGGCTCTGGTGAACACTGAAGCTTTCTTT. Translation: CASSLDMGALVNTEAFF. Using reference TRBV28 and TRBJ1-1 for the parts outside the CDR3, the full variable domain is DVKVTQSSRYLVKRTGEKVFLECVQDMDHENMFWYRQDPGLGLRLIYFSYDVKMKEKGDIPEGYSVSREKKERFSLILESASTNQTSMYLCASSLDMGALVNTEAFFGQGTRLTVV.

This clonotype was seen repeatedly, ten times or more. This chain links TRBV29-1 with TRBJ2-7; D is possibly TRBD1 or TRBD2 (5 bases each). The CDR3 runs 12 residues. Trimming stripped 7 bases from V and 7 bases from J, with 17 bases between. Looked up from germline, CDR1 is SQVTM and CDR2 is ANQGSEA. The DNA for the CDR3 is TGCAGCGCCGGGACCCGCTTGGGGGAGCAGTACTTC. The encoded protein is CSAGTRLGEQYF.

This clonotype was found many times. The chain combines TRBV10-3 with TRBJ1-2, with D possibly matching TRBD1 (6 bases). With 0 bases removed from V and 4 bases from J, the gap between germline ends came to 12 bases. CDR1 is ENHRY, CDR2 SYGVKD, per germline. The CDR3 is made up of 15 amino acids. This CDR3 is CAISESRGASYGYTF. The DNA of the CDR3 is TGTGCCATCAGTGAGTCGAGGGGGGCGAGCTATGGCTACACCTTC.

This clonotype was detected only a few times. The chain links TRBV14 to TRBJ1-2; the D gene is possibly TRBD1 (6 bases). The CDR3 is made up of 14 amino acids. Germline assignment: CDR1 SGHDN and CDR2 FVKESK. The ends were cut back, 1 base at V and 4 bases at J, with 10 bases in the middle. CDR3 nucleotides: TGTGCCAGCAGCCAAGGGACAGTTGGCTATGGCTACACCTTC. Amino acids: CASSQGTVGYGYTF. The whole variable domain, remainder taken from reference TRBV14 and TRBJ1-2, is EAGVTQFPSHSVIEKGQTVTLRCDPISGHDNLYWYRRVMGKEIKFLLHFVKESKQDESGMPNNRFLAERTGGTYSTLKVQPAELEDSGVYFCASSQGTVGYGYTFGSGTRLTVV.

This clonotype was seen at least ten times. The chain is built from TRBV5-1 and TRBJ2-7, with a tentative D call TRBD2 (5 bases). V was trimmed by 0 bases and J by 0 bases, leaving 13 bases between them. The CDR3 is 16 amino acids. The germline CDR1 and CDR2 sequences are SGHRS and YFSETQ. The CDR3 spells CASSLAGSGSSYEQYF. Here the CDR3 DNA reads TGCGCCAGCAGCTTGGCAGGCAGCGGAAGCTCCTACGAGCAGTACTTC. The full variable domain, completed using reference TRBV5-1 and TRBJ2-7, is KAGVTQTPRYLIKTRGQQVTLSCSPISGHRSVSWYQQTPGQGLQFLFEYFSETQRNKGNFPGRFSGRQFSNSRSEMNVSTLELGDSALYLCASSLAGSGSSYEQYFGPGTRLTVT.

This clonotype was found a few times. The rearrangement uses TRBV7-9 and TRBJ2-7; D gene unclear. Trimming stripped 8 bases from V and 7 bases from J, with 15 bases between. Germline CDR1 and CDR2: SEHNR and FQNEAQ (reference sequence). CDR3 length: 12 amino acids. The CDR3 DNA follows: TGTGCCAGCGGATCCCTAAGGTGGGAGCAGTACTTC. Its protein product is CASGSLRWEQYF.

The V and J genes are TRBV11-2 and TRBJ2-1; 8 positions match TRBD2. The germline CDR1 and CDR2 sequences are SGHAT and FQNNGV. The CDR3 is 14 residues long. The ends lost 5 bases at V and 6 bases at J; junction bases unmatched: 6. The DNA for the CDR3 is TGTGCCAGCAGCCCCGGTCGGGGGGGCAATGAGCAGTTCTTC. Translated: CASSPGRGGNEQFF.

This clonotype came up many times. J is TRBJ2-1 and V is TRBV4-3; D is uncertain. Between the trimmed V and J ends, which lost 0 bases and 5 bases, there was a span of 11 bases. This CDR3 spans 15 amino acids. Per germline, CDR1 LGHNA and CDR2 YSLEER. CDR3 residues: CASSQDDGPHNEQFF. In nucleotides, the CDR3 is TGCGCCAGCAGCCAAGACGACGGGCCGCACAATGAGCAGTTCTTC.